The TCR beta chain under discussion was sequenced for a study of OX40 agonist ivuxolimab in advanced cancers. Findings of the study overall: On average, CD8+ T cells had more expanded clones than CD4+.

Note on this clone: The target antigen is unknown.

Clones were sequenced by immunoSEQ multiplex PCR, and TCRdb holds only the in-frame ones, with some missing. This sample yields approximately 100,000 clones, of which 90% are seen a single time; around 0.5% belongs to the top ten. V lost 5 bases and J lost 7; bases outside the gene matches: 6. This CDR3 has 14 amino acids. The germline V gene has CDR1 SNHLY and CDR2 FYNNEI. The specimen comprised CD4+ or CD8+ T cells sorted from blood, sampled in a trial of the OX40 agonist ivuxolimab. This clonotype was sampled from an adult with an advanced solid tumor such as melanoma, head and neck, liver or kidney cancer. V usage is TRBV2 and J usage is TRBJ1-2; the match to TRBD1 covers 11 bases. CDR3: CASSRGQGAGGYTF. CDR3 nucleotide sequence: TGTGCCAGCAGTCGAGGACAGGGGGCAGGTGGCTACACCTTC.